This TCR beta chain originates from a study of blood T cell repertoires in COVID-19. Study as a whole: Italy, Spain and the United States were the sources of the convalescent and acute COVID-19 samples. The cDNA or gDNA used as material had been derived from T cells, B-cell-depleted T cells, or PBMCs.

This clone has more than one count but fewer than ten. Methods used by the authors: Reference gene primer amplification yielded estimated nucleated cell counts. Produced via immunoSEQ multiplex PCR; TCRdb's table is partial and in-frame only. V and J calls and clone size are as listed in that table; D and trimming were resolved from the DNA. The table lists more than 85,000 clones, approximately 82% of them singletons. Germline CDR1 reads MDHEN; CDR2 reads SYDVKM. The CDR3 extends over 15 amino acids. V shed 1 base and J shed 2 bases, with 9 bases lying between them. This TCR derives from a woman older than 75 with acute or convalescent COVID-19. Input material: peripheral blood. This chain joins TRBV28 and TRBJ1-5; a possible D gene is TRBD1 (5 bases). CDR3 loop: CASSLSGGGNQPQHF. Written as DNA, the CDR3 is TGTGCCAGCAGTTTATCCGGGGGAGGCAATCAGCCCCAGCATTTT.